The 15 T cell receptor beta chains in this list originate from one sample, sequenced in a study of T-cell reconstitution after alpha-beta-depleted transplantation in children. Unique molecular identifiers were built into the TCRbeta library. Each CDR3 protein gets one entry after TCRdb re-called the PCR reads with MiXCR. This table holds about 350,000 distinct CDR3 sequences, around 16% found once. Here the sequenced sample was PBMCs, mostly from graft donor cells, taken 360 days after TCRalphabeta/CD19-depleted stem cell transplant. All receptors come from a male patient between 2 and 15 years old who had a stem cell transplant for acute lymphoblastic leukemia, so the T cells may come from the graft donor.

The chain uses TRBV12-3 or TRBV12-4 and TRBJ2-5, with D possibly being TRBD1 or TRBD2 (5 bases each). CDR3 size: 15 residues. V lost 6 bases, J lost 9 bases, and 23 bases lay in between. The CDR3 DNA reads TGTGCCAGCAGCCCTGGGACCGAAGCTTTGGGAGCCCAGTACTTC. The encoded protein is CASSPGTEALGAQYF.

V is TRBV11-1 and J is TRBJ2-1; the D gene is possibly TRBD2 (6 bases). V was trimmed by 8 bases and J by 6 bases, leaving 29 bases between them. The CDR3 spans 18 residues. Germline loops: CDR1 SGHAT, CDR2 FQDESV (reference sequence). In DNA form, the CDR3 reads TGTGCCAGCGCTTCGCTAGCGATGGAGCCATCGTCGGGCAATGAGCAGTTCTTC. Protein product: CASASLAMEPSSGNEQFF. The full variable domain, in which reference TRBV11-1 and TRBJ2-1 provide the parts outside the CDR3, is EAEVAQSPRYKITEKSQAVAFWCDPISGHATLYWYRQILGQGPELLVQFQDESVVDDSQLPKDRFSAERLKGVDSTLKIQPAELGDSAMYLCASASLAMEPSSGNEQFFGPGTRLTVL.

A few counts support this clonotype. The chain is built from TRBV5-1 and TRBJ1-2; D not certain. Germline CDR1 reads SGHRS; CDR2 reads YFSETQ. The V and J ends lost 0 bases and 6 bases respectively, with 9 bases between them. CDR3 size: 13 residues. The CDR3 protein is CASSLVPADGYTF. Written as DNA, the CDR3 is TGCGCCAGCAGCTTGGTTCCGGCCGATGGCTACACCTTC.

There are many counts of this clonotype. At one of its ends the junction is not consistent with the germline gene, which may arise from a read error. The chain joins TRBV4-3 to TRBJ2-7, with 12 bases identical to TRBD2. The V gene's germline CDR1 is LGHNA and CDR2 YSLEER. The CDR3 has 15 amino acids. The CDR3 DNA reads as TGTGCCAGCAGCCAAGGACTAGCGGGATACTACGAGCAGTACTTC. Translated, it gives CASSQGLAGYYEQYF.

This clonotype was seen more than once but under ten times. The chain employs TRBV28 and TRBJ2-4, with 7 bases matching TRBD2. V trimming: 5 bases; J trimming: 4 bases; junction bases outside the gene matches: 8. The CDR3 covers 15 residues. The germline gives CDR1 MDHEN, CDR2 SYDVKM. CDR3 DNA sequence: TGTGCCAGCAGTCCAGTAGCGGGCAAGAAAAACATTCAGTACTTC. Translating it yields CASSPVAGKKNIQYF. The variable domain in full, with the rest retrieved from reference TRBV28 and TRBJ2-4, is DVKVTQSSRYLVKRTGEKVFLECVQDMDHENMFWYRQDPGLGLRLIYFSYDVKMKEKGDIPEGYSVSREKKERFSLILESASTNQTSMYLCASSPVAGKKNIQYFGAGTRLSVL.

On this clonotype: A junction end diverges from the germline sequence, so it may reflect a read error. CDR3 sequence (DNA): TGCGCCAGCAGCCGAACCCTTAGTGCGGGAGAGATCTTC. Translating it yields CASSRTLSAGEIF. The gene calls are TRBV4-3 and TRBJ2-1, with 7 bases aligning to TRBD2. CDR1 is LGHNA and CDR2 is YSLEER in the germline V gene. This CDR3 has 13 residues.

This clonotype was picked up a small number of times. The chain employs TRBV12-3 or TRBV12-4 and TRBJ2-1, with D uncertain. With 6 bases removed from V and 7 bases from J, the gap between germline ends came to 7 bases. The CDR3 runs 11 residues. Here the CDR3 DNA reads TGTGCCAGCAGGATGAGGAATGAGCAGTTCTTC. Translating it yields CASRMRNEQFF.

This clonotype turned up a few times. V usage is TRBV12-3 or TRBV12-4 and J usage is TRBJ1-2; TRBD1 might be the D (5 bases). The CDR3 has 14 amino acids. The V end was cut by 6 bases, the J end by 2 bases, with 13 bases between. This CDR3 is CASSFLGLNYGYTF. The CDR3 region has the DNA TGTGCCAGCAGCTTTCTGGGACTCAACTATGGCTACACCTTC.

This clonotype has only one observation. One end of the junction varies from germline; a read error may be responsible. The rearrangement uses TRBV28 and TRBJ2-7; no firm D call. The germline gives CDR1 MDHEN, CDR2 SYDVKM. CDR3 length equals 13 residues. The CDR3 loop reads CASRPYHGYEEYF. The CDR3 DNA follows: TGTGCCAGCAGACCTTACCATGGTTACGAGGAGTACTTC.

This clonotype was recorded a few times. This CDR3 reads CSAQNRGLGETQYF. The DNA for the CDR3 is TGCAGTGCGCAAAACAGGGGGCTGGGTGAGACCCAGTACTTC. V is TRBV20-1 and J is TRBJ2-5; 9 positions match TRBD1. This CDR3 comprises 14 residues. CDR1 is DFQATT, CDR2 SNEGSKA, per germline (reference sequence). V shed 6 bases, J shed 5 bases, and the junction held 10 bases outside the gene matches.

This clonotype turned up a few times. This chain uses TRBV7-2 with TRBJ2-1, with D perhaps matching TRBD2 (7 bases). Trimming took 5 bases from V and 4 from J, leaving 15 bases between them. CDR3 length: 15 residues. CDR1 is SGHTA and CDR2 is FQGNSA in the germline V gene. CDR3 sequence reads: CASSVGLGGYNEQFF. CDR3 nucleotides: TGTGCCAGCAGCGTCGGACTAGGGGGGTACAATGAGCAGTTCTTC. The variable domain in full, with the rest retrieved from reference TRBV7-2 and TRBJ2-1, is GAGVSQSPSNKVTEKGKDVELRCDPISGHTALYWYRQSLGQGLEFLIYFQGNSAPDKSGLPSDRFSAERTGGSVSTLTIQRTQQEDSAVYLCASSVGLGGYNEQFFGPGTRLTVL.

This clonotype has a handful of counts. The CDR3 nucleotides read TGTGCCACCAGTGACAGGCCCGTCTCTCTGGGGGCCAACGTCCTGACTTTC. It is translated as CATSDRPVSLGANVLTF. This rearrangement joins TRBV24-1 to TRBJ2-6; no firm D call. Between the trimmed V and J ends, which lost 4 bases and 4 bases, there was a span of 16 bases. Germline CDR1 reads KGHDR; CDR2 reads SFDVKD. This CDR3 has 17 amino acids.

This clonotype was counted a few times. The rearrangement uses TRBV7-3 and TRBJ1-5; D is unclear. This CDR3 region has 15 residues. Germline V gene data show CDR1 as SGHTA and CDR2 as FQGTGA. V lost 4 bases, J lost 1 base, and 11 bases lay in between. The CDR3 sequence: CASSSSRASNQPQHF. The CDR3 bases are TGTGCCAGCAGCTCATCTCGGGCGAGCAATCAGCCCCAGCATTTT.

This clonotype came up a few times. This chain connects TRBV20-1 to TRBJ1-6, with D possibly TRBD1 on 5 matching bases. Trimming removed 0 bases from V and 16 bases from J, with 13 bases in between. The CDR3 runs 12 residues. Germline lookup yields CDR1 DFQATT and CDR2 SNEGSKA (reference sequence). The CDR3 DNA is TGCAGTGCTAGAGATCGGACACACCAACTCCACTTT. It translates to CSARDRTHQLHF.

This clonotype appeared many times. The chain joins TRBV12-3 or TRBV12-4 to TRBJ2-1; 10 bases line up with TRBD1. This CDR3 region has 15 residues. V was clipped by 1 base and J by 3 bases; unmatched bases: 0. The CDR3 spells CASSLGTGGYNEQFF. DNA of the CDR3: TGTGCCAGCAGTTTAGGGACAGGGGGCTACAATGAGCAGTTCTTC.